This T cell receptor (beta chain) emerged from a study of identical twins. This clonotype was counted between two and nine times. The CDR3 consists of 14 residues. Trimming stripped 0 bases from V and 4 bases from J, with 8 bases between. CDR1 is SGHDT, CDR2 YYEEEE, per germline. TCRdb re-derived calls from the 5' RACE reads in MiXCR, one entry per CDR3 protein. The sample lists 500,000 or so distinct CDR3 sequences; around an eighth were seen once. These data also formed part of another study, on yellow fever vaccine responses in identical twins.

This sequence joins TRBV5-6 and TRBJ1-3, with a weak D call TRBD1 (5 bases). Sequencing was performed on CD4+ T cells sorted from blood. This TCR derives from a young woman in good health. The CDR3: CASSLETAGNTIYF. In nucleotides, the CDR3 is TGTGCCAGCAGCTTGGAGACAGCCGGAAACACCATATATTTT.